The clone carrying this T cell receptor beta chain came up a few times. Its antigen is currently unknown. The investigators amplified TCR beta CDR3 regions from RNA transcripts. Using the HTBI primer set, a first-round RT-PCR was run on the TCR CDR3. Using its own MiXCR run on the multiplex PCR reads, TCRdb lists one record per CDR3 protein. The data show about 590,000 distinct CDR3 sequences, 15% to 19% seen once. The source of the sample is a study of T cells in Graves' hyperthyroidism and ophthalmopathy. Study-level findings and limits: Separation of ophthalmopathy from stable hyperthyroidism was achieved by a 13 V-J model. Appearing also in blood were most of the thyroid clonotypes expanded above 0.001.

Exclusion criteria comprised uncontrolled infection, other autoimmune disease, pregnancy or lactation. The sequence came from a woman in her twenties or thirties with Graves' hyperthyroidism. The source material was blood.

The CDR3 loop is CAWSVSDTGELFF. The CDR3 DNA reads TGTGCCTGGAGTGTGAGCGACACCGGGGAGCTGTTTTTT. The gene calls are TRBV30 and TRBJ2-2; D is ambiguous. The CDR3 loop spans 13 amino acids. Germline V gives CDR1 GTSNPN, CDR2 SVGIG (reference sequence). The V end lost 0 bases, the J end lost 3 bases, and 5 bases lay between the germline ends.